The 8 T cell receptor beta chains listed next were all sequenced from one sample in a study of cytomegalovirus exposure and HLA in healthy donors. The study ran its PCR with 60 Vbeta and 13 Jbeta primers. Clones were read by immunoSEQ multiplex PCR, and TCRdb kept only the in-frame ones, dropping some. The top ten hold more than 2.5% of the sample, which has tens of thousands of clones, roughly three quarters seen once. Sequenced input: PBMCs. The receptors stem from a man between 18 and 35 years old in good health and CMV-seronegative.

This clone was recorded once. The chain carries TRBV19 and TRBJ1-2, with 9 bases fitting TRBD1. The CDR3 spans 15 residues. Germline CDR1 LNHDA, CDR2 SQIVND (reference sequence). Trimming at V came to 8 bases and at J to 7 bases, leaving 14 bases not matched to a gene. CDR3: CASHTPGQGFVGYTF. CDR3 DNA: TGTGCCAGTCATACGCCGGGACAGGGTTTCGTTGGCTACACCTTC.

The V gene is TRBV27, the J gene TRBJ1-5; 8 nucleotides agree with TRBD1. V gave up 4 bases and J gave up 11 bases; unmatched junction bases: 13. Germline CDR1 MNHEY, CDR2 SMNVEV (reference sequence). This CDR3 contains 15 residues. The CDR3: CASSSDRVKVEAQHF. CDR3 coding DNA: TGTGCCAGCAGTTCGGACAGGGTCAAAGTGGAGGCCCAGCATTTT.

The chain uses TRBV6-1 and TRBJ1-4; perhaps TRBD1 as D (5 bases). Germline CDR1 is MNHNS and CDR2 is SASEGT. CDR3 length equals 15 residues. Trimming removed 6 bases from V and 7 bases from J, with 18 bases in between. CDR3 DNA: TGTGCCAGCAGGACCTTGCGGGGGAGTGGTGAAAAACTGTTTTTT. It encodes CASRTLRGSGEKLFF.

The chain is built from TRBV28 and TRBJ1-2; TRBD1 matches 10 bases. J lost 6 bases, V lost 11 bases, and 9 bases had no gene match. From germline, CDR1 is MDHEN and CDR2 SYDVKM. The CDR3 covers 13 residues. CDR3 loop: CAGGDRGGDGYTF. Here the CDR3 DNA reads TGTGCCGGGGGGGACAGGGGAGGAGATGGCTACACCTTC.

On this clone: Mismatch with germline at one junction end may stem from a read error. The rearrangement links TRBV11-2 to TRBJ1-2; D is undetermined. The CDR3 sequence is 13 residues long. The germline V gene has CDR1 SGHAT and CDR2 FQNNGV. In DNA, the CDR3 is TGTGCCAGCAGCGACCGGGTGAACTATGGCTACCCCTTC. Its protein product is CASSDRVNYGYPF.

The J gene is TRBJ2-2, the V gene TRBV6-6; tentative D call: TRBD1 (6 bases). The ends were cut back, 7 bases at V and 8 bases at J, with 8 bases in the middle. The length of the CDR3 is 11 residues. Looked up from germline, CDR1 is MNHNY and CDR2 is SVGAGI (reference sequence). The DNA for the CDR3 is TGTGCCAGCACAAGGGGGGGGGAGCTGTTTTTT. Its protein is CASTRGGELFF.

This clone was recorded once. V usage is TRBV5-8 and J usage is TRBJ2-3, with 13 bases fitting TRBD2. The CDR3 is made up of 17 amino acids. The V and J ends lost 4 bases and 3 bases, in that order; junction bases with no gene match: 8. CDR1 SGHTS and CDR2 YDEGEE come from the germline V gene. CDR3 in amino acids: CASSRPGLAGTTDTQYF. The DNA for the CDR3 is TGTGCCAGCAGCCGGCCGGGACTAGCGGGGACGACAGATACGCAGTATTTT.

The gene calls are TRBV7-2 and TRBJ2-3, with a possible D match to TRBD1 (5 bases). V was pared by 5 bases and J by 2 bases, with 17 bases between. CDR1 is SGHTA and CDR2 is FQGNSA in the germline V gene. The CDR3 is 16 residues long. As DNA, the CDR3 is TGTGCCAGCAGCGGAGACAGTCCCATAAACACAGATACGCAGTATTTT. Translated, it gives CASSGDSPINTDTQYF.